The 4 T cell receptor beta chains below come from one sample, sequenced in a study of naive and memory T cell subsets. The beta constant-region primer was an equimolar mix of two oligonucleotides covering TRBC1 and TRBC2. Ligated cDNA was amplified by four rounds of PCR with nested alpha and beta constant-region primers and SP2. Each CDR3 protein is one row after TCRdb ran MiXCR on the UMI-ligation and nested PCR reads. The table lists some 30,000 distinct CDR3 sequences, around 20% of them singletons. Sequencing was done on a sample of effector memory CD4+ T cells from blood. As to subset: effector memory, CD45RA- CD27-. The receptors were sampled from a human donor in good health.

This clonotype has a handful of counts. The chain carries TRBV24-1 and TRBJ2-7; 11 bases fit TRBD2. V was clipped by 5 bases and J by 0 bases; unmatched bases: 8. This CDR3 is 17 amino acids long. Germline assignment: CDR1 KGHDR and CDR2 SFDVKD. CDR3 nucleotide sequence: TGTGCCACCAGTGTCCGCCCTAGCGGGAGGTCCTCCTACGAGCAGTACTTC. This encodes CATSVRPSGRSSYEQYF.

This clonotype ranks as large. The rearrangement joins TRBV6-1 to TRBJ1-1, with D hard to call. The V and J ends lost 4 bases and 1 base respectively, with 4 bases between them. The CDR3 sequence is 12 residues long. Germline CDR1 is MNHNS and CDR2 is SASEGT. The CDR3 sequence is CASSVANTEAFF. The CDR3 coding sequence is TGTGCCAGCAGTGTCGCGAACACTGAAGCTTTCTTT.

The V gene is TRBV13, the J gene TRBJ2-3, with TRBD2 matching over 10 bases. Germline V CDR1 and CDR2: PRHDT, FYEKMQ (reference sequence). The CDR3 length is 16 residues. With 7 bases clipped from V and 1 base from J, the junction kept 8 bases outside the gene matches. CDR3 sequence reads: CASTQGGTSGTDTQYF. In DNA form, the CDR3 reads TGTGCCAGCACACAGGGAGGGACTAGCGGCACAGATACGCAGTATTTT.

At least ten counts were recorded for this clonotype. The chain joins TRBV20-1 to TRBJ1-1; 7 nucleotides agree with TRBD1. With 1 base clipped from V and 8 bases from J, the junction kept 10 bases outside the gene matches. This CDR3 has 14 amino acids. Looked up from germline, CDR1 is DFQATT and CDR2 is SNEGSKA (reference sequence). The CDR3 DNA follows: TGCAGTGCTAGAGGGGGGGCAGGGGGAGGGGAAGCTTTCTTT. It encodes CSARGGAGGGEAFF.